The 6 T cell receptor beta chains reported below all come from one sample, sequenced in a study of blood T cells in healthy people across ages. The use of a sample-barcoded 5' primer and a J-beta primer mix characterized a second PCR of roughly 7 to 12 cycles. TCRdb ran MiXCR on the 5' RACE reads and lists one entry per CDR3 protein. This table has more than 550,000 distinct CDR3 sequences, over 20% appearing once. The sequencing input was blood. Receptors were obtained from a man aged 65 to 79 in good health.

The chain couples TRBV20-1 to TRBJ1-2; the D gene is possibly TRBD1 (6 bases). Trimming left V 0 bases short and J 4 bases short, with 15 bases between. The CDR3 is 15 residues long. Germline V gives CDR1 DFQATT, CDR2 SNEGSKA (reference sequence). The DNA for the CDR3 is TGCAGTGCTAGAGATCAGGGGTCCGTAGGCTATGGCTACACCTTC. This encodes CSARDQGSVGYGYTF.

This clonotype has only a few counts. The chain carries TRBV13 and TRBJ1-2, with TRBD1 matching 7 bases. CDR1 and CDR2 (germline): PRHDT, FYEKMQ (reference sequence). Trimming at V came to 3 bases and at J to 6 bases, leaving 7 bases not matched to a gene. The CDR3 sequence is 14 residues long. CDR3 coding DNA: TGTGCCAGCAGCTTCGGGACAGCACAGGATGGCTACACCTTC. It is translated as CASSFGTAQDGYTF.

This clonotype showed up just a few times. J is TRBJ1-5 and V is TRBV12-3 or TRBV12-4; 7 bases align to TRBD1. The ends lost 5 bases at V and 5 bases at J; junction bases unmatched: 9. This CDR3 contains 15 residues. CDR3 protein: CASSKQGIWDQPQHF. Here the CDR3 DNA reads TGTGCCAGCAGTAAACAGGGGATATGGGATCAGCCCCAGCATTTT.

There are a few counts of this clonotype. The chain joins TRBV7-9 to TRBJ2-7; the D gene is possibly TRBD1 (5 bases). The germline gives CDR1 SEHNR, CDR2 FQNEAQ (reference sequence). Trimming cost V 1 base and J 1 base, with 20 bases left between them. This CDR3 has 18 amino acids. CDR3 residues: CASSLVQGSGFGSYEQYF. Here the CDR3 DNA reads TGTGCCAGCAGCTTAGTTCAGGGATCAGGGTTCGGGTCCTACGAGCAGTACTTC.

In this sample, this clonotype turned up a few times. One junction end does not reproduce the germline sequence, and a read error may be involved. The gene calls are TRBV7-9 and TRBJ2-5; TRBD1 agrees at 7 bases. The germline CDR1 and CDR2 sequences are SEHNR and FQNEAQ (reference sequence). The CDR3 consists of 11 residues. CDR3 DNA sequence: TGTGCCAGCAGCCCGACAGGGCGAGAGTTCTTC. Its protein product is CASSPTGREFF.

The chain employs TRBV20-1 and TRBJ2-1; D possibly corresponds to TRBD1 (6 bases). V was pared by 3 bases and J by 6 bases, with 9 bases between. Germline CDR1 DFQATT, CDR2 SNEGSKA (reference sequence). CDR3 length equals 12 residues. CDR3 residues: CSASGGVNEQFF. CDR3 bases: TGCAGTGCTAGTGGGGGCGTCAATGAGCAGTTCTTC.